This T cell receptor (beta chain) was retrieved from a study of prognosis after radiotherapy for stage I lung cancer. On the study more broadly: Aged roughly 53 to 85 years, with a median of around 74 years, the patients were 10 to 15 men and five to seven women. Study-wide findings and caveats: Lower post-radiation Shannon entropy was seen in patients who went on to develop distant metastases.

As for this clonotype: Antigen: not known.

This CDR3 region has 19 residues. V dropped 0 bases and J dropped 1 base, with 21 bases sitting between them. Germline CDR1 reads LGHDT; CDR2 reads YNNKEL (reference sequence). Genomic DNA yielded TCR beta CDR3, amplified by two-round multiplex PCR. Round-one PCR had primers specific to each TRBV and TRBJ gene. Each CDR3 protein is one row after TCRdb ran MiXCR on the multiplex PCR reads. The repertoire includes fewer than 40,000 distinct CDR3 sequences, under 35% of them detected once, and around a sixth sits in the top ten. Collection of peripheral blood, in a volume of 5 to 7.5 milliliters, was performed at each of two time points.

The sequence came from a donor over 45 with non-small cell lung cancer. The chain links TRBV3-1 to TRBJ2-5, with D perhaps matching TRBD2 (7 bases). The material was PBMCs, obtained before or after stereotactic body radiation therapy (not recorded which). CDR3 sequence reads: CASSQDPPFSRGLQETQYF. In DNA, the CDR3 is TGTGCCAGCAGCCAAGATCCACCCTTTTCGCGGGGGCTCCAAGAGACCCAGTACTTC.